This is a list of T cell receptor beta chains from one sample in a study of identical twins. TCRdb reprocessed the 5' RACE reads with MiXCR, giving one entry per CDR3 protein. The profile shows just under 650,000 distinct CDR3 sequences, about 7.6% of them singletons. The same sample was also studied in work on yellow fever vaccine responses in identical twins.

Material: PBMCs. All receptors come from a woman aged 18-29 years in good health. CDR3s include the opening cysteine and the closing phenylalanine or tryptophan. Fields, in order: V gene, J gene, CDR3 length, D gene, clone size, CDR3 protein, CDR3 DNA. The D gene is left open where the match is weak. Clone size appears in some rows only: once, few, many, or a class for an expanded clone.

TRBV12-3/TRBV12-4	TRBJ2-1	14	TRBD2	-	CASSSWTSFNEQFF	TGTGCCAGCAGTTCGTGGACTAGCTTCAATGAGCAGTTCTTC
TRBV7-9	TRBJ2-3	15	-	few	CASTIAAASTDTQYF	TGTGCCAGCACCATAGCAGCAGCTAGCACAGATACGCAGTATTTT
TRBV5-1	TRBJ2-2	16	TRBD1	-	CASSIPGTGGSGELFF	TGCGCCAGCAGCATACCCGGGACAGGGGGATCCGGGGAGCTGTTTTTT
TRBV12-3/TRBV12-4	TRBJ2-1	14	-	many	CASYEGVATNEQFF	TGTGCCAGCTACGAGGGGGTAGCTACAAATGAGCAGTTCTTC
TRBV4-2	TRBJ2-3	17	TRBD2	-	CASSQAWGRAGTDTQYF	TGTGCCAGCAGCCAAGCGTGGGGGAGGGCCGGCACAGATACGCAGTATTTT
TRBV7-9	TRBJ2-6	16	TRBD1	-	CASSFSSGQIFPVLTF	TGTGCCAGCAGCTTTTCTTCGGGACAGATCTTTCCCGTCCTGACTTTC
TRBV3-1	TRBJ2-7	15	TRBD2	-	CASSQDGGGIFEQYF	TGTGCCAGCAGCCAAGATGGCGGGGGTATTTTCGAGCAGTACTTC
TRBV7-7	TRBJ2-2	15	-	few	CASSFGLGGAGELFF	TGTGCCAGCAGCTTCGGGCTGGGGGGAGCCGGGGAGCTGTTTTTT
TRBV4-2	TRBJ2-3	15	-	many	CASSQDGTYTDTQYF	TGTGCCAGCAGCCAAGACGGGACTTACACAGATACGCAGTATTTT
TRBV5-1	TRBJ2-7	17	-	few	CASSSGQKKAGRNEQYF	TGCGCCAGCAGCTCCGGACAGAAGAAAGCGGGAAGAAACGAGCAGTACTTC
TRBV11-1	TRBJ2-2	13	-	-	CASVSLPPGELFF	TGTGCCAGCGTGAGCCTGCCACCCGGGGAGCTGTTTTTT
TRBV11-3	TRBJ2-2	18	TRBD2	many	CASSLGQREPFATGELFF	TGTGCCAGCAGCTTAGGTCAGCGGGAGCCCTTTGCCACCGGGGAGCTGTTTTTT
TRBV5-5	TRBJ1-4	15	-	-	CASSLDTSVNEKLFF	TGTGCCAGCAGCCTGGATACCAGTGTTAATGAAAAACTGTTTTTT
TRBV12-3/TRBV12-4	TRBJ2-2	17	TRBD2	few	CASSSLLAGGLGGELFF	TGTGCCAGCAGTTCACTACTAGCGGGGGGGCTCGGCGGGGAGCTGTTTTTT
TRBV10-3	TRBJ2-5	14	-	few	CAISDGDPGMTQYF	TGTGCCATCAGTGATGGGGACCCTGGGATGACCCAGTACTTC
TRBV29-1	TRBJ2-2	11	-	many	CSVRDPGELFF	TGCAGCGTCCGGGACCCGGGAGAGCTGTTTTTT
TRBV12-3/TRBV12-4	TRBJ2-2	12	-	many	CASSPNPGELFF	TGTGCCAGCAGCCCTAATCCCGGGGAGCTGTTTTTT
TRBV18	TRBJ1-1	15	-	-	CASSPQFEGNTEAFF	TGTGCCAGCTCACCACAGTTTGAAGGGAACACTGAAGCTTTCTTT
TRBV12-3/TRBV12-4	TRBJ2-1	15	TRBD2	-	CASSLSSGGNGEQFF	TGTGCCAGCAGTTTATCTAGCGGGGGGAATGGTGAGCAGTTCTTC
TRBV5-1	TRBJ2-1	14	-	-	CASSRQVDYNEQFF	TGCGCCAGCAGCCGACAGGTAGACTACAATGAGCAGTTCTTC
TRBV4-1	TRBJ2-3	12	-	-	CASSQERGPQYF	TGCGCCAGCAGCCAAGAACGAGGACCTCAGTATTTT
TRBV6-1	TRBJ2-1	14	-	few	CASSEVDRGNEQFF	TGTGCCAGCAGTGAAGTCGATCGGGGGAATGAGCAGTTCTTC
TRBV28	TRBJ1-4	14	TRBD1	few	CASSQGALAEKLFF	TGTGCCAGCAGCCAGGGGGCGCTTGCTGAAAAACTGTTTTTT
TRBV10-3	TRBJ1-2	15	-	many	CAISELGGQNYGYTF	TGTGCCATCAGTGAGTTGGGGGGGCAGAACTATGGCTACACCTTC
TRBV5-1	TRBJ2-7	14	-	-	CASSSGTVSYEQYF	TGCGCCAGCAGCTCCGGGACGGTTTCCTACGAGCAGTACTTC
TRBV7-6	TRBJ2-1	14	TRBD2	few	CASSLTSGMNEQFF	TGTGCCAGCAGCTTAACTAGCGGGATGAATGAGCAGTTCTTC
TRBV6-5	TRBJ2-5	15	-	-	CASSYGGARLETQYF	TGTGCCAGCAGTTACGGGGGGGCCCGCTTGGAGACCCAGTACTTC
TRBV2	TRBJ1-1	12	-	-	CASTRGYTEAFF	TGTGCCAGCACTAGGGGGTACACTGAAGCTTTCTTT
TRBV15	TRBJ2-2	15	-	few	CATSRVERDTGELFF	TGTGCCACCAGCAGAGTGGAGAGGGACACCGGGGAGCTGTTTTTT
TRBV20-1	TRBJ2-1	12	-	-	CSARTPGGQEFF	TGCAGTGCTAGGACTCCAGGGGGGCAGGAGTTCTTC
TRBV7-2	TRBJ1-6	16	-	few	CASSSPPLSGNSPLHF	TGTGCCAGCAGCTCCCCCCCGCTCAGCGGGAATTCACCCCTCCACTTT
TRBV5-4	TRBJ2-3	17	-	-	CASSLRLNGPSTDTQYF	TGTGCCAGCAGCTTGCGACTTAACGGGCCCTCGACAGATACGCAGTATTTT
TRBV12-3/TRBV12-4	TRBJ1-1	16	TRBD1	many	CASSFHRSQGEPEAFF	TGTGCCAGCAGTTTTCACCGTTCCCAGGGGGAGCCTGAAGCTTTCTTT
TRBV6-5	TRBJ2-1	14	-	-	CASSYARVGNEQFF	TGTGCCAGCAGTTACGCCAGGGTGGGGAATGAGCAGTTCTTC
TRBV2	TRBJ2-5	12	-	few	CASSDGLETQYF	TGTGCCAGCAGTGACGGCCTAGAGACCCAGTACTTC
TRBV28	TRBJ1-5	17	-	many	CASSFKRQGRRNQPQHF	TGTGCCAGCAGTTTTAAAAGGCAGGGTAGAAGGAATCAGCCCCAGCATTTT
TRBV13	TRBJ1-1	13	-	-	CASSIKGGLGAFF	TGTGCCAGCAGCATTAAGGGGGGACTTGGAGCTTTCTTT
TRBV9	TRBJ2-5	16	-	-	CASSVIGGGDQETQYF	TGTGCCAGCAGCGTAATAGGAGGAGGGGACCAAGAGACCCAGTACTTC
TRBV20-1	TRBJ2-1	14	TRBD2	many	CSATTSGSAYEQFF	TGCAGTGCCACGACTAGCGGGAGTGCGTATGAGCAGTTCTTC
TRBV20-1	TRBJ2-7	17	TRBD1	-	CSAKREGSGQGAYEQYF	TGCAGTGCTAAAAGAGAGGGGTCGGGACAGGGGGCCTACGAGCAGTACTTC
TRBV7-3	TRBJ2-3	17	TRBD2	many	CASSSGLRGGSTDTQYF	TGTGCCAGCAGCTCCGGATTGCGGGGGGGTAGCACAGATACGCAGTATTTT
TRBV7-3	TRBJ2-1	13	-	few	CASSLYREDEQFF	TGTGCCAGCAGCTTATATAGGGAGGATGAGCAGTTCTTC
TRBV2	TRBJ2-6	17	TRBD2	many	CASSRGLAGSGANVLTF	TGTGCCAGCAGTCGGGGACTAGCGGGTTCTGGGGCCAACGTCCTGACTTTC
TRBV12-3/TRBV12-4	TRBJ1-3	14	-	many	CASSFAGSGNTIYF	TGTGCCAGCAGTTTCGCGGGGTCTGGAAACACCATATATTTT
TRBV7-8	TRBJ2-7	16	TRBD2	many	CASSSTGTSGSYEQYF	TGTGCCAGCAGCTCCACCGGGACTAGCGGCTCATACGAGCAGTACTTC
TRBV5-1	TRBJ2-3	14	TRBD2	many	CASSMGLGPATQYF	TGCGCCAGCAGCATGGGACTAGGCCCCGCCACGCAGTATTTT
TRBV6-1	TRBJ2-2	17	-	few	CASRVSGGGLSTGELFF	TGTGCCAGCAGGGTGTCGGGTGGGGGGCTGAGCACCGGGGAGCTGTTTTTT
TRBV6-1	TRBJ2-4	14	-	-	CASSPSTAKNIQYF	TGTGCCAGCAGTCCGAGTACGGCCAAAAACATTCAGTACTTC
TRBV11-2	TRBJ2-1	16	TRBD2	few	CASSYERLARYNEQFF	TGTGCCAGCAGCTATGAGAGACTAGCGAGATACAATGAGCAGTTCTTC
TRBV15	TRBJ2-5	16	TRBD1	few	CATSNSPGQPEETQYF	TGTGCCACCAGCAATTCCCCGGGACAGCCAGAAGAGACCCAGTACTTC
TRBV7-6	TRBJ2-1	18	TRBD2	-	CASSLASGPGSSYNEQFF	TGTGCCAGCAGCTTAGCTAGCGGGCCAGGGAGCTCCTACAATGAGCAGTTCTTC
TRBV3-1	TRBJ2-1	14	-	many	CASSPDTLYNEQFF	TGTGCCAGCAGCCCGGACACCTTATACAATGAGCAGTTCTTC
TRBV10-3	TRBJ2-1	17	TRBD2	-	CAISERSGGPPGNEQFF	TGTGCCATCAGTGAGAGAAGCGGGGGGCCACCTGGGAATGAGCAGTTCTTC
TRBV3-1	TRBJ1-4	14	-	many	CASSQENNNEKLFF	TGTGCCAGCAGCCAAGAGAATAATAATGAAAAACTGTTTTTT